The clone carrying this T cell receptor (beta chain) was seen a handful of times. Its antigen is unidentified. Sequencing targeted expressed TCRB transcripts, as all isolated RNA had been reverse transcribed. This table comes from immunoSEQ multiplex PCR, and its TCRdb copy is limited to in-frame clones, with some not included. The profile shows roughly 700,000 clones, over 10% of them singletons. The source of the sample is a study of beta chain features in type 1 diabetes. V lost 0 bases to trimming and J lost 5 bases; unmatched junction nucleotides: 4. The CDR3 extends over 14 amino acids. Germline assignment: CDR1 SGHRS and CDR2 YFSETQ. General study results and limits: The VDJ junctions of type 1 diabetes patients carried fewer insertions and more deletions. Cells expressing TCR highly could be over-represented by cDNA sequencing. A moderate, significant TCRB CDR3 shortening appeared in type 1 diabetes across four CD4+ subsets.

The sequence was obtained from a man younger than 35 with type 1 diabetes. Sequencing input: naive CD4+ T cells from blood. The genes are TRBV5-1 and TRBJ1-2, with 7 bases lining up with TRBD1. The CDR3 nucleotides read TGCGCCAGCAGCTTGGCTACAGGGGCATATGGCTACACCTTC. Translated, it gives CASSLATGAYGYTF.